These T cell receptor beta chains were read from a single sample in a study of cytomegalovirus exposure and HLA in healthy donors. The protocol was immunoSEQ multiplex PCR, while the TCRdb copy is restricted to in-frame clones and leaves out a portion. This repertoire comprises 150,000 to 200,000 clones; its ten largest clones make up approximately 0.72%. The sequenced sample was PBMCs. Receptors originate from a woman between 18 and 29 years old in good health and CMV-seropositive. The conserved cysteine and the conserved F or W are not part of the CDR3 here. The order of the fields is V gene, J gene, CDR3 protein.

TRBV2	TRBJ2-7	ASSVIVYEQY
TRBV15	TRBJ1-4	ATSRDVVEKLF
TRBV27	TRBJ2-1	ASSLSDRLYNEQF
TRBV10-3	TRBJ2-1	AISEDRGTGNEQF
TRBV15	TRBJ2-7	ATSRKREAPDEQY
TRBV5-1	TRBJ2-2	ASSLVGTGGTGELF
TRBV30	TRBJ2-2	AWRDFRRESTGELF
TRBV7-9	TRBJ2-2	ASSFGTGDPGELF
TRBV10-3	TRBJ2-3	AIRTTGTSGRHYTDTQY
TRBV5-4	TRBJ1-1	ASSRDFTEAF
TRBV10-2	TRBJ2-3	ASSDSGVGSDTQY
TRBV30	TRBJ2-7	AWSVIAAGGKKAYEQY
TRBV29-1	TRBJ2-7	SVEASGRYEQY
TRBV2	TRBJ2-3	ASSERGSTDTQY
TRBV27	TRBJ2-5	ASSLRTQETQY
TRBV11-2	TRBJ2-3	ASSLERGHLTDTQY
TRBV4-3	TRBJ1-2	ASSQEQGAGYT
TRBV7-2	TRBJ2-7	ASSLTSGTEAGKQY
TRBV9	TRBJ1-1	ASSRLAGDTEAF
TRBV6-5	TRBJ1-2	ASSPLQEIYGYT
TRBV30	TRBJ1-4	AWSGPGSTNEKLF
TRBV27	TRBJ2-1	ASSASRRTSAYNEQF
TRBV6-1	TRBJ2-5	AGGVAGSRETQY
TRBV4-1	TRBJ2-2	ASSQDLPETNTGELF
TRBV11-2	TRBJ2-3	ASRFRTGLTDTQY
TRBV5-3	TRBJ2-3	ARSFAQDKGLADTQY
TRBV7-9	TRBJ2-3	ASSSSRDRGRGRTDTQY
TRBV4-2	TRBJ1-2	ASSQDRRGGTGYT
TRBV7-2	TRBJ1-1	ASSPRQGGTEAF
TRBV11-2	TRBJ2-7	ASSLGQGPYEQY
TRBV5-1	TRBJ1-2	ASSPLRGYYGYT
TRBV9	TRBJ2-3	ASSVGSGEADTQY
TRBV4-1	TRBJ2-3	ASSTGLAIDTQY
TRBV6-1	TRBJ2-2	ASSSYRGTGELF
TRBV5-4	TRBJ2-7	ASSLAGTDYEQY
TRBV5-6	TRBJ2-3	ASSVLSSVVLDTQY
TRBV6-5	TRBJ2-5	ASSSAGGTSGETQY
TRBV29-1	TRBJ2-2	SVEFAGTANTGELF
TRBV11-2	TRBJ2-3	ASSLDLGANADTQY
TRBV7-8	TRBJ1-2	ASSLGGHRGYT
TRBV7-9	TRBJ2-3	ASSSRLAKDTQY
TRBV7-3	TRBJ2-3	ASSPRLSSTDTQY
TRBV11-2	TRBJ1-5	ASSPGGHQPQH
TRBV18	TRBJ1-4	ASSPPGGSNEKLF
TRBV19	TRBJ1-3	ASSGGAVDFFSGNTIY
TRBV5-1	TRBJ2-1	ASSLVPRAEQF
TRBV18	TRBJ1-2	ASSSARTGHYGYT
TRBV19	TRBJ1-2	ASSFLPGTHYGYT
TRBV4-1	TRBJ1-4	ASSHTTGANEKLF
TRBV6-6	TRBJ2-2	ATTTSGINTGELF
TRBV5-1	TRBJ2-3	ASSSSTDTQY